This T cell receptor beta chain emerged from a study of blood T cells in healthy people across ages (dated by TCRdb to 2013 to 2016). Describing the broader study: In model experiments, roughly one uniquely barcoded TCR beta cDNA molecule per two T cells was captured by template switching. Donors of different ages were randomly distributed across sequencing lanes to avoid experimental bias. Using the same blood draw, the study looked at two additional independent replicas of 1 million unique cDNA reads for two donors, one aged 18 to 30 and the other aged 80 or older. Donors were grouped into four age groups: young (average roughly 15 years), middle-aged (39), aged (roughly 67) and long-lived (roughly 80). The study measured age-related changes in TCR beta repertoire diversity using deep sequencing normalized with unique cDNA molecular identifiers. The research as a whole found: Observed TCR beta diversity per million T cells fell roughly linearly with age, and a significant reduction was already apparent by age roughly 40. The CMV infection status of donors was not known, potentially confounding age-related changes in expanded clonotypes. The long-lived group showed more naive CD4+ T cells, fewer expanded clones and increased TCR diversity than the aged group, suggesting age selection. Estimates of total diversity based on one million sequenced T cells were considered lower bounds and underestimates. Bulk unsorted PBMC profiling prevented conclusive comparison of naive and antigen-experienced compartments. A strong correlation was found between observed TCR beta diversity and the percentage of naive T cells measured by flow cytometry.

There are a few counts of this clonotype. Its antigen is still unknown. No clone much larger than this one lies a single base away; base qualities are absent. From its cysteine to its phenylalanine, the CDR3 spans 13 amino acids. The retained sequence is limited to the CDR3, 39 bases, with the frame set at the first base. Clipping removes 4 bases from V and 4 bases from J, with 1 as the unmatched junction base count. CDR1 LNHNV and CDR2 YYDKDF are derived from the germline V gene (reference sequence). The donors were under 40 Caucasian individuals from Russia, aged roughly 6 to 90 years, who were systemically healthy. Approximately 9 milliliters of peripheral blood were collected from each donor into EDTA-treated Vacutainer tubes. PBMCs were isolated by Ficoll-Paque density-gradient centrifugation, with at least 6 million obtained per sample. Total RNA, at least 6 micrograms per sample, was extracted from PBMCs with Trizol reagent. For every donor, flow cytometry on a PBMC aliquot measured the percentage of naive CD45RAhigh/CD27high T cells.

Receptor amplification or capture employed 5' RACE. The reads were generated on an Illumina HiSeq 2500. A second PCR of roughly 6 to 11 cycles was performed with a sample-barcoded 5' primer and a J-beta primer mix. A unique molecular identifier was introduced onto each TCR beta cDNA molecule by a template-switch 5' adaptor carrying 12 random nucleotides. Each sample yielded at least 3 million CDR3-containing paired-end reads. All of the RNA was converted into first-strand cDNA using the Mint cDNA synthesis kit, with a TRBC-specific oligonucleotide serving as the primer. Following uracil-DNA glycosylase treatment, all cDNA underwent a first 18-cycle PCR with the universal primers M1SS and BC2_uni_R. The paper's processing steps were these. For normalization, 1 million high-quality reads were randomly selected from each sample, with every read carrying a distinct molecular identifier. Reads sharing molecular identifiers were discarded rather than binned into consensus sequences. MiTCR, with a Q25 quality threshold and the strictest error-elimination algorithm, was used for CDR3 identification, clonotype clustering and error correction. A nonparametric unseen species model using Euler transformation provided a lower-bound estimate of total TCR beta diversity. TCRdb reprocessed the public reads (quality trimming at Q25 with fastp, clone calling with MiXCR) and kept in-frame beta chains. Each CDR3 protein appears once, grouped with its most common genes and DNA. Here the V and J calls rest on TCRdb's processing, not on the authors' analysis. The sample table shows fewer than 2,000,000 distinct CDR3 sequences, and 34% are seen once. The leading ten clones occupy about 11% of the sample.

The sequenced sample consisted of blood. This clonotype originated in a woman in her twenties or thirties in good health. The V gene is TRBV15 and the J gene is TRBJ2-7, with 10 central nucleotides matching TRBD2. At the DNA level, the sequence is TGTGCCACCAGCATGGGACTAGCGTACGAGCAGTACTTC. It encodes CATSMGLAYEQYF.